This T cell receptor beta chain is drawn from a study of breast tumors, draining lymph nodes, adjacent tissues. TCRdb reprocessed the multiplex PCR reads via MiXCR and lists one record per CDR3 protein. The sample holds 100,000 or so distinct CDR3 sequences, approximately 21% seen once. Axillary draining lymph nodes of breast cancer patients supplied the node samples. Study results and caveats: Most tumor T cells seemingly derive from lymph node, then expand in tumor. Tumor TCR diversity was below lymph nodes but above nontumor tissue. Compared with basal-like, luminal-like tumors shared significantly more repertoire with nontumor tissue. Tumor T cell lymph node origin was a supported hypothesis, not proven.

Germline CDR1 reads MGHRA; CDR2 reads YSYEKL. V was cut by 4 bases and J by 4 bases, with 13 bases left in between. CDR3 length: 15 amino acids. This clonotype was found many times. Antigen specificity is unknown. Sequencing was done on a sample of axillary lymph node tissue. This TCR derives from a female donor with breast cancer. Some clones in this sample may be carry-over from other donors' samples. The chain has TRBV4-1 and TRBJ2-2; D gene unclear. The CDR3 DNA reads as TGCGCCAGCAGCCGGCCCCAGACGAGCACCGGGGAGCTGTTTTTT. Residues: CASSRPQTSTGELFF.